This passage covers 29 T cell receptor beta chains from one sample sequenced in a study of T cells in Graves' hyperthyroidism and ophthalmopathy. Amplified regions were TCR beta CDR3 sequences from RNA transcripts. Carried out on the TCR CDR3, a first-round RT-PCR used the HTBI primer set. Via MiXCR, TCRdb re-called the multiplex PCR reads, giving one row per CDR3 protein. The sample shows about 260,000 distinct CDR3 sequences, 25% of them seen only once. Sequenced input: blood. These receptors came from a middle-aged man with Graves' hyperthyroidism that later progressed to Graves' ophthalmopathy.

This clonotype was counted at least ten times. The genes are TRBV9 and TRBJ2-2; TRBD2 matches 8 bases. Per the germline V gene, CDR1 is SGDLS and CDR2 is YYNGEE. This CDR3 region has 15 residues. Germline trimming cut 1 base from V and 7 bases from J; bases unmatched to any gene: 6. The CDR3 DNA sequence: TGTGCCAGCAGCGTAAGACGGGAGGGAGTCGGGGAGCTGTTTTTT. Protein sequence: CASSVRREGVGELFF.

This clonotype was seen ten or more times. This chain uses TRBV5-1 with TRBJ1-1; D gene uncertain. The V gene's germline CDR1 is SGHRS and CDR2 YFSETQ. The germline V and J ends were trimmed by 8 bases and 1 base, with 3 bases remaining between them. This CDR3 is built from 10 residues. CDR3 protein: CARPNTEAFF. In DNA form, the CDR3 reads TGCGCCAGGCCGAACACTGAAGCTTTCTTT. Full variable domain (rest looked up from reference TRBV5-1 and TRBJ1-1): KAGVTQTPRYLIKTRGQQVTLSCSPISGHRSVSWYQQTPGQGLQFLFEYFSETQRNKGNFPGRFSGRQFSNSRSEMNVSTLELGDSALYLCARPNTEAFFGQGTRLTVV.

This clonotype was counted ten times or more. The chain links TRBV29-1 to TRBJ2-5; D gene uncertain. Per the germline V gene, CDR1 is SQVTM and CDR2 is ANQGSEA. The germline V and J ends were trimmed by 7 bases and 4 bases, with 13 bases remaining between them. The CDR3 contains 12 residues. In DNA form, the CDR3 reads TGCAGCGCCGTGGGCCTATTAGAGACCCAGTACTTC. It codes for CSAVGLLETQYF.

This clonotype came up many times. The rearrangement uses TRBV5-1 and TRBJ2-5; TRBD2 agrees at 9 bases. The ends lost 1 base at V and 0 bases at J; junction bases unmatched: 16. Germline-derived CDR1 and CDR2 are SGHRS and YFSETQ. The CDR3 runs to 20 residues. DNA for the CDR3: TGCGCCAGCAGCTTGTTGGTGCTGGCGGGAGGGCCCGAGTACCAAGAGACCCAGTACTTC. Protein product: CASSLLVLAGGPEYQETQYF.

This clonotype was counted ten times or more. This chain links TRBV30 with TRBJ2-5; D remains unclear. CDR1 is GTSNPN and CDR2 is SVGIG in the germline V gene (reference sequence). This CDR3 has 14 residues. Trimming took 2 bases from V and 7 from J, leaving 17 bases between them. The DNA for the CDR3 is TGTGCCTGGAGTCCTCTTGTTCGGGCGGCGACCCAGTACTTC. Amino acid sequence: CAWSPLVRAATQYF.

As to this clonotype: With a much larger clone just one base away, this may be a read error. The chain combines TRBV3-1 with TRBJ1-2; perhaps TRBD1 as D (5 bases). The CDR3 consists of 13 residues. CDR1 and CDR2 from the germline V gene are LGHDT and YNNKEL (reference sequence). Trimming took 3 bases from V and 5 from J, leaving 10 bases between them. DNA of the CDR3: TGTGCCAGCAGCCACCAGGGAGGGTATGGCTACACCTTC. Protein: CASSHQGGYGYTF.

The rearrangement links TRBV30 to TRBJ2-7; no clear D gene. Germline CDR1 GTSNPN, CDR2 SVGIG (reference sequence). The CDR3 contains 12 residues. Deletions cut 2 bases from V and 3 bases from J, with 8 bases between. In DNA form, the CDR3 reads TGTGCCTGGAGTTCATCCAACTACGAGCAGTACTTC. Amino acid sequence: CAWSSSNYEQYF.

J is TRBJ2-7 and V is TRBV6-2 or TRBV6-3, with TRBD2 identical over 11 bases. Germline values: CDR1 MNHEY, CDR2 SVGEGT. The CDR3 spans 13 residues. V dropped 8 bases and J dropped 4; count of bases not matched to a gene: 4. CDR3 sequence (DNA): TGTGCCAGCGCCCGGACTAGCGGGTACGAGCAGTACTTC. It codes for CASARTSGYEQYF.

CDR3 amino acids: CASSLAGPDYETQYF. CDR3 nucleotides: TGTGCCAGCAGCCTAGCGGGCCCGGATTACGAGACCCAGTACTTC. V is TRBV6-1 and J is TRBJ2-5; the match to TRBD2 covers 8 bases. Germline assignment: CDR1 MNHNS and CDR2 SASEGT. The CDR3 runs 15 residues. The V gene end was trimmed by 6 bases and the J gene end by 5 bases; junction bases not matched to a gene: 11.

In its sample, this clonotype was seen many times. The chain joins TRBV9 to TRBJ2-1; the match to TRBD2 covers 10 bases. Germline lookup yields CDR1 SGDLS and CDR2 YYNGEE. After removal of 0 bases from V and 0 bases from J, the junction contained 0 bases not matched to a gene. CDR3 length: 16 residues. CDR3 sequence: CASSVGLAGSYNEQFF. Written as DNA, the CDR3 is TGTGCCAGCAGCGTAGGACTAGCGGGCTCCTACAATGAGCAGTTCTTC. The full variable domain, rest sourced from reference TRBV9 and TRBJ2-1, is DSGVTQTPKHLITATGQRVTLRCSPRSGDLSVYWYQQSLDQGLQFLIQYYNGEERAKGNILERFSAQQFPDLHSELNLSSLELGDSALYFCASSVGLAGSYNEQFFGPGTRLTVL.

CDR3 sequence reads: CASQAHRQSNQPQHF. The CDR3 DNA is TGTGCCAGCCAAGCGCATAGACAGAGCAATCAGCCCCAGCATTTT. V is TRBV2 and J is TRBJ1-5; maybe TRBD1 (5 bases). The ends were cut back, 8 bases at V and 1 base at J, with 15 bases in the middle. This CDR3 has 15 amino acids. Germline-derived CDR1 and CDR2 are SNHLY and FYNNEI.

This clonotype was recorded many times. The CDR3 sequence is CASSLEVGGYTF. In nucleotides, the CDR3 is TGTGCCAGCAGCTTAGAGGTGGGCGGCTACACCTTC. V is TRBV7-2 and J is TRBJ1-2; D is unclear. V lost 1 base and J 8 bases, leaving 8 bases between the germline ends. Germline V gives CDR1 SGHTA, CDR2 FQGNSA. The CDR3 sequence is 12 residues long.

The rearrangement joins TRBV12-3 or TRBV12-4 to TRBJ1-1; 9 bases are a match to TRBD1. The CDR3 has 14 residues. The V gene end was trimmed by 7 bases and the J gene end by 5 bases; junction bases not matched to a gene: 8. The CDR3 protein is CASTWDRARTEAFF. The DNA for the CDR3 is TGTGCCAGCACCTGGGACAGGGCGCGAACTGAAGCTTTCTTT.

This clonotype has a count of ten or more. The CDR3 sequence is CASATGTSDQETQYF. The DNA for the CDR3 is TGTGCTAGTGCCACTGGGACTAGCGATCAAGAGACCCAGTACTTC. The chain combines TRBV12-5 with TRBJ2-5; 10 bases are a match to TRBD2. The V and J ends lost 7 bases and 2 bases, in that order; junction bases with no gene match: 7. Germline V CDR1 and CDR2: LGHNT, FRNRAP. The CDR3 runs 15 residues.

The V gene is TRBV6-2 or TRBV6-3, the J gene TRBJ2-7; D is undetermined. Looked up from germline, CDR1 is MNHEY and CDR2 is SVGEGT. The CDR3 length is 12 residues. Trimming took 10 bases from V and 3 from J, leaving 13 bases between them. The CDR3 DNA reads TGTGCCACCACCCGGACCCGCTACGAGCAGTACTTC. Amino acid sequence: CATTRTRYEQYF.

The chain has TRBV5-1 and TRBJ1-1; a weak D match, TRBD1 (6 bases). Germline V gene data show CDR1 as SGHRS and CDR2 as YFSETQ. Trimming took 5 bases from V and 0 from J, leaving 11 bases between them. CDR3 length: 14 residues. The CDR3 loop reads CASRDSSLNTEAFF. The CDR3 nucleotides are TGCGCCAGCAGGGACAGCTCGTTGAACACTGAAGCTTTCTTT. Variable domain in full (rest from reference TRBV5-1 and TRBJ1-1): KAGVTQTPRYLIKTRGQQVTLSCSPISGHRSVSWYQQTPGQGLQFLFEYFSETQRNKGNFPGRFSGRQFSNSRSEMNVSTLELGDSALYLCASRDSSLNTEAFFGQGTRLTVV.

This clonotype showed up many times. The chain couples TRBV12-3 or TRBV12-4 to TRBJ2-5; D not certain. The V end lost 6 bases, the J end lost 4 bases, and 15 bases lay between the germline ends. This CDR3 is 14 amino acids long. Here the CDR3 reads CASSGRNLLETQYF. DNA for the CDR3: TGTGCCAGCAGCGGGCGAAATCTTTTAGAGACCCAGTACTTC.

This clonotype came up many times. The chain links TRBV3-1 to TRBJ2-7, with TRBD2 matching 7 bases. The CDR3 is 13 residues long. CDR1 and CDR2 from the germline V gene are LGHDT and YNNKEL (reference sequence). Trimming removed 6 bases from V and 4 bases from J; junction bases left unmatched: 6. CDR3 nucleotides: TGTGCCAGCAGGGGCGGGAGTGAGTACGAGCAGTACTTC. The encoded protein is CASRGGSEYEQYF.

This clonotype was observed many times. CDR3 DNA sequence: TGTGCCAGCAGTTCACGGACAGTGCCCTACGAGCAGTACTTC. Protein sequence: CASSSRTVPYEQYF. The gene calls are TRBV12-3 or TRBV12-4 and TRBJ2-7; possible D gene TRBD1, 6 bases. Trimming pared 4 bases from V and 2 bases from J, leaving 12 bases between. The CDR3 sequence is 14 residues long.

The table lists this clonotype with many counts. The chain employs TRBV30 and TRBJ1-1, with D hard to call. The CDR3 extends over 13 amino acids. The germline V gene has CDR1 GTSNPN and CDR2 SVGIG (reference sequence). V was cut by 0 bases and J by 1 base, with 6 bases left in between. The CDR3 nucleotides read TGTGCCTGGAGTGTACCGAAGAACACTGAAGCTTTCTTT. It yields the protein CAWSVPKNTEAFF.

This clonotype has ten or more counts. The rearrangement uses TRBV28 and TRBJ1-5, with D unresolved. CDR1 is MDHEN and CDR2 is SYDVKM in the germline V gene. V was trimmed by 2 bases and J by 8 bases, leaving 7 bases between them. The CDR3 extends over 12 amino acids. CDR3 sequence reads: CASSLDVEPQHF. The CDR3 nucleotides are TGTGCCAGCAGTTTAGACGTGGAGCCCCAGCATTTT.

This clonotype occurred many times. The V gene is TRBV2, the J gene TRBJ2-5; perhaps TRBD2 as D (7 bases). The germline V gene encodes CDR1 SNHLY and CDR2 FYNNEI. The CDR3 spans 15 residues. V gave up 3 bases and J gave up 1 base, with 12 bases separating them. The CDR3 spells CASSDEGGGQETQYF. The CDR3 DNA is TGTGCCAGCAGTGACGAGGGAGGGGGCCAAGAGACCCAGTACTTC.

There are a few counts of this clonotype. The DNA for the CDR3 is TGTGCCAGCACCCTAGGGGACACTGAAGCTTTCTTT. Translation gives CASTLGDTEAFF. The rearrangement links TRBV12-3 or TRBV12-4 to TRBJ1-1, with D possibly being TRBD1 (5 bases). The CDR3 loop spans 12 amino acids. The V end was cut by 7 bases, the J end by 3 bases, with 9 bases between.

This clonotype has ten or more counts. The chain uses TRBV5-1 and TRBJ2-7; D is ambiguous. Trimming left V 1 base short and J 0 bases short, with 8 bases between. The CDR3 runs to 14 residues. Per the germline V gene, CDR1 is SGHRS and CDR2 is YFSETQ. This CDR3 reads CASSLTRSSYEQYF. In nucleotides, the CDR3 is TGCGCCAGCAGCTTGACAAGATCCTCCTACGAGCAGTACTTC. Full variable domain (outside the CDR3, taken from reference TRBV5-1 and TRBJ2-7): KAGVTQTPRYLIKTRGQQVTLSCSPISGHRSVSWYQQTPGQGLQFLFEYFSETQRNKGNFPGRFSGRQFSNSRSEMNVSTLELGDSALYLCASSLTRSSYEQYFGPGTRLTVT.

This clonotype was observed many times. The genes are TRBV2 and TRBJ2-7; 7 nucleotides agree with TRBD1. The CDR3 runs 13 residues. CDR1 and CDR2 (germline): SNHLY, FYNNEI. Losses at the gene ends were 4 bases for V and 3 bases for J; bases not matched to a gene: 3. The CDR3 nucleotides are TGTGCCAGCAGTGCGGGACAGAACTACGAGCAGTACTTC. Translating it yields CASSAGQNYEQYF.

This rearrangement joins TRBV6-2 or TRBV6-3 to TRBJ1-1; TRBD1 matches 11 bases. Germline-derived CDR1 and CDR2 are MNHEY and SVGEGT. V dropped 4 bases and J dropped 4; count of bases not matched to a gene: 5. The CDR3 runs 15 residues. The CDR3 loop reads CASSWGGTGGTEAFF. DNA of the CDR3: TGTGCCAGCAGTTGGGGTGGGACAGGGGGCACTGAAGCTTTCTTT.

This clonotype has a count of ten or more. The chain couples TRBV20-1 to TRBJ2-5; possible D gene TRBD1, 6 bases. Germline lookup yields CDR1 DFQATT and CDR2 SNEGSKA (reference sequence). The CDR3 has 13 residues. V gave up 2 bases and J gave up 0 bases, with 7 bases separating them. DNA of the CDR3: TGCAGTGCTAGACGGGACAACCAAGAGACCCAGTACTTC. This codes for CSARRDNQETQYF.

This clonotype was counted ten times or more. The chain employs TRBV3-1 and TRBJ2-7; 7 nucleotides match TRBD2. J lost 3 bases, V lost 0 bases, and 5 bases had no gene match. This CDR3 comprises 15 residues. CDR1 and CDR2 from the germline V gene are LGHDT and YNNKEL (reference sequence). CDR3 residues: CASSQEGGSDYEQYF. The CDR3 DNA follows: TGTGCCAGCAGCCAAGAGGGCGGGAGTGACTACGAGCAGTACTTC.

The chain employs TRBV6-5 and TRBJ2-7, with D possibly TRBD2 on 6 matching bases. From germline, CDR1 is MNHEY and CDR2 SVGAGI. Trimming left V 4 bases short and J 5 bases short, with 24 bases between. The CDR3 length is 17 residues. CDR3 nucleotides: TGTGCCAGCAGTTTGGGTGGGAGTATCGGGGAGGCCCACGAGCAGTACTTC. It codes for CASSLGGSIGEAHEQYF.